The 18 T cell receptor beta chains below all came from one sample that was sequenced in a study of CD8+CD57+ T cells in acquired aplastic anemia. By flow cytometry, patients selected for sequencing had shown an expansion of CD8+CD57+ cells. TCR beta VDJ combinations and CDR3 sequences were profiled from genomic DNA. TCRdb re-called the reads through MiXCR, storing one row per CDR3 protein. The table has about 98,000 distinct CDR3 sequences, less than 75% seen once. The sequenced material came from sorted CD4+, CD8+, or CD8+CD57+ T cells (not recorded which) from PBMCs. These receptors were collected from a human donor with aplastic anemia.

The genes are TRBV5-4 and TRBJ2-1; TRBD2 agrees at 7 bases. The CDR3 has 14 amino acids. The germline V gene encodes CDR1 SGHNT and CDR2 YYREEE (reference sequence). V was clipped by 1 base and J by 6 bases; unmatched bases: 4. This chain's CDR3 is CASSLWGGGNEQFF. The DNA for the CDR3 is TGTGCCAGCAGCTTGTGGGGGGGAGGCAATGAGCAGTTCTTC.

The rearrangement uses TRBV19 and TRBJ1-1; weak D call: TRBD1 (6 bases). Germline assignment: CDR1 LNHDA and CDR2 SQIVND (reference sequence). V shed 7 bases and J shed 1 base, with 13 bases lying between them. The CDR3 sequence is 14 residues long. The CDR3 DNA sequence: TGTGCCAGTAAAACGGTGACAGGGAACACTGAAGCTTTCTTT. Protein: CASKTVTGNTEAFF.

The rearrangement joins TRBV7-2 to TRBJ2-3; 11 nucleotides agree with TRBD2. Trimming removed 5 bases from V and 6 bases from J; junction bases left unmatched: 1. CDR3 length: 13 amino acids. Germline assignment: CDR1 SGHTA and CDR2 FQGNSA. CDR3 coding DNA: TGTGCCAGCAGCGCTAGCGGGAGGGATACGCAGTATTTT. Translated, it gives CASSASGRDTQYF.

The CDR3 here is CSAFGRGPYGYTF. CDR3 sequence (DNA): TGCAGTGCTTTCGGCAGGGGGCCCTATGGCTACACCTTC. The chain couples TRBV20-1 to TRBJ1-2, with 8 bases lining up with TRBD1. In germline, CDR1 is DFQATT, CDR2 SNEGSKA (reference sequence). CDR3 length: 13 amino acids. With 5 bases clipped from V and 4 bases from J, the junction kept 6 bases outside the gene matches.

The chain is built from TRBV29-1 and TRBJ1-2; 9 positions agree with TRBD1. The V segment lost 6 bases and the J segment 4 bases; nucleotides outside the gene matches: 9. CDR3 length: 14 amino acids. The germline V gene has CDR1 SQVTM and CDR2 ANQGSEA. For the CDR3, the DNA is TGCAGCGTAGGAGGGGACAGGGTATCCTATGGCTACACCTTC. Amino acids: CSVGGDRVSYGYTF.

V gene TRBV25-1 combines with J gene TRBJ2-5; 8 nucleotides line up with TRBD1. V lost 3 bases and J lost 0; bases outside the gene matches: 3. Germline assignment: CDR1 MGHDK and CDR2 SYGVNS. The CDR3 has 15 amino acids. CDR3 DNA: TGTGCCAGCAGTGATCCGGGACAGGACCAAGAGACCCAGTACTTC. Residues: CASSDPGQDQETQYF.

The rearrangement links TRBV2 to TRBJ1-5, with TRBD1 identical over 7 bases. There are 14 residues in the CDR3. The ends lost 3 bases at V and 4 bases at J; junction bases unmatched: 3. The germline V gene has CDR1 SNHLY and CDR2 FYNNEI. This CDR3 is CASSDPQGNQPQHF. CDR3 nucleotide sequence: TGTGCCAGCAGTGACCCACAGGGGAATCAGCCCCAGCATTTT. Complete variable domain (other parts from reference TRBV2 and TRBJ1-5): EPEVTQTPSHQVTQMGQEVILRCVPISNHLYFYWYRQILGQKVEFLVSFYNNEISEKSEIFDDQFSVERPDGSNFTLKIRSTKLEDSAMYFCASSDPQGNQPQHFGDGTRLSIL.

This chain joins TRBV19 and TRBJ2-1; the D is unclear. Looked up from germline, CDR1 is LNHDA and CDR2 is SQIVND (reference sequence). The V end was cut by 6 bases, the J end by 6 bases, with 15 bases between. The CDR3 sequence is 14 residues long. CDR3 DNA: TGTGCCAGTAGCCCGGATGCGGTATCCAATGAGCAGTTCTTC. Protein sequence: CASSPDAVSNEQFF.

In its sample, this clonotype was seen many times. The gene calls are TRBV2 and TRBJ2-4, with a weak D call TRBD2 (6 bases). Germline V lookup: CDR1 SNHLY, CDR2 FYNNEI. Trimming took off 9 bases at V and 1 base at J, with 7 bases between the two ends. The CDR3 has 12 amino acids. CDR3 protein: CARGGAKNIQYF. CDR3 DNA sequence: TGTGCCAGAGGAGGGGCCAAAAACATTCAGTACTTC. The full variable domain, completed using reference TRBV2 and TRBJ2-4, is EPEVTQTPSHQVTQMGQEVILRCVPISNHLYFYWYRQILGQKVEFLVSFYNNEISEKSEIFDDQFSVERPDGSNFTLKIRSTKLEDSAMYFCARGGAKNIQYFGAGTRLSVL.

This clonotype occurred a few times. V is TRBV20-1 and J is TRBJ2-7, with TRBD1 identical over 9 bases. CDR1 is DFQATT, CDR2 SNEGSKA, per germline (reference sequence). This CDR3 has 13 amino acids. With 7 bases clipped from V and 2 bases from J, the junction kept 6 bases outside the gene matches. CDR3 amino acids: CSGRGTGTYEQYF. DNA for the CDR3: TGCAGTGGGAGAGGGACAGGGACCTACGAGCAGTACTTC.

The J gene is TRBJ2-2, the V gene TRBV25-1, with 10 bases lining up with TRBD1. V lost 10 bases, J lost 6 bases, and 11 bases stayed unmatched. CDR1 is MGHDK and CDR2 is SYGVNS in the germline V gene. CDR3 length: 15 amino acids. CDR3: CATRGDRGYSGELFF. In DNA, the CDR3 is TGTGCCACCCGGGGGGACAGGGGATATTCCGGGGAGCTGTTTTTT.

Concerning this clonotype itself: The junction departs from germline at one end; a sequencing error may be responsible. The chain has TRBV6-4 and TRBJ2-7; 10 bases match TRBD2. The germline CDR1 and CDR2 sequences are MRHNA and SNTAGT. The CDR3 has 15 amino acids. The CDR3 protein is CASSDSSGRAYEQYF. In DNA, the CDR3 is TGTGCCAGCAGCGACTCCAGCGGGAGGGCCTACGAGCAGTACTTC.

This clonotype has ten or more counts. This rearrangement joins TRBV12-3 or TRBV12-4 to TRBJ1-2; D unresolved. The CDR3 has 13 amino acids. Trimming cost V 3 bases and J 7 bases, with 12 bases left between them. In nucleotides, the CDR3 is TGTGCCAGCAGTTTTAAAGACGGAGTTGGCTACACCTTC. Translating gives CASSFKDGVGYTF.

This clonotype turned up a few times. This chain links TRBV20-1 with TRBJ2-5; the D gene is possibly TRBD2 (6 bases). CDR3 size: 15 residues. Trimming cost V 6 bases and J 0 bases, with 17 bases left between them. CDR1 is DFQATT, CDR2 SNEGSKA, per germline (reference sequence). In DNA, the CDR3 is TGCAGTGCCCGCCGATACGGGGGTCACCAAGAGACCCAGTACTTC. Translated: CSARRYGGHQETQYF.

The chain uses TRBV7-2 and TRBJ2-1, with 12 bases fitting TRBD1. This CDR3 has 16 residues. Germline CDR1 and CDR2: SGHTA and FQGNSA. V was pared by 1 base and J by 7 bases, with 5 bases of the junction left unmatched. CDR3 region: CASSLEGQGAFNEQFF. For the CDR3, the DNA is TGTGCCAGCAGCTTAGAGGGACAGGGGGCGTTTAATGAGCAGTTCTTC. The full variable domain, its missing parts supplied by reference TRBV7-2 and TRBJ2-1, is GAGVSQSPSNKVTEKGKDVELRCDPISGHTALYWYRQSLGQGLEFLIYFQGNSAPDKSGLPSDRFSAERTGGSVSTLTIQRTQQEDSAVYLCASSLEGQGAFNEQFFGPGTRLTVL.

The chain combines TRBV28 with TRBJ2-7, with 15 nucleotides matching TRBD2. Germline loops: CDR1 MDHEN, CDR2 SYDVKM. Unmatched junction bases numbered 10, after V lost 5 bases and J lost 2 bases. The CDR3 length is 18 residues. The CDR3 DNA is TGTGCCAGCAGTGCACGGACTAGCGGGAGGGCCCTGACCTACGAGCAGTACTTC. Protein product: CASSARTSGRALTYEQYF.

This chain uses TRBV20-1 with TRBJ2-7; D may be TRBD1 or TRBD2 (5 bases each). This CDR3 is built from 12 residues. Germline values: CDR1 DFQATT, CDR2 SNEGSKA (reference sequence). V was clipped by 6 bases and J by 2 bases, with 11 bases between them. CDR3 sequence: CSAWDGAYEQYF. The CDR3 coding sequence is TGCAGTGCCTGGGACGGAGCCTACGAGCAGTACTTC.

This chain connects TRBV20-1 to TRBJ2-7, with D possibly TRBD2 on 6 matching bases. CDR3 size: 15 residues. Trimming shortened V by 0 bases and J by 3 bases, and 15 bases separated the two germline ends. Germline V gene lookup returns CDR1 DFQATT and CDR2 SNEGSKA (reference sequence). The CDR3 is CSARDRGSGLYEQYF. CDR3 DNA sequence: TGCAGTGCTAGAGATAGGGGTAGCGGCCTCTACGAGCAGTACTTC.